This T cell receptor beta chain was sequenced in a study of T cells in women clearing cervical HPV infection. Study findings and constraints: Associations may precede or follow infection; HPV-specific or memory T cells were not isolated.

V shed 5 bases, J shed 1 base, and the junction held 5 bases outside the gene matches. CDR1 is DFQATT, CDR2 SNEGSKA, per germline (reference sequence). The CDR3 sequence is 14 residues long. Points on this clone: The antigen is undetermined. The CDR3 end lies 3 residues beyond the end of the read and is filled in from the germline J gene.

Produced via immunoSEQ multiplex PCR; TCRdb's table is partial and in-frame only. The ten top clones account for 2.5% to 3.5%, within a sample of around 31,000 clones. The chain links TRBV20-1 to TRBJ2-3, with 8 bases that match TRBD1. The TCR sequence derives from a woman aged 18-69 years with a cervical HPV16 infection that either progressed to CIN3+ or cleared (not recorded which). The specimen was blood buffy coat. The CDR3 protein is CSASGGLGTDTQYF. The sequenced CDR3 bases are TGCAGTGCTTCAGGGGGCTTGGGCACAGATACG.